What follows are 10 T cell receptor beta chains derived from one specimen sequenced in a study of T cell responses to AZD1222 COVID-19 vaccine. Sequencing was performed with immunoSEQ multiplex PCR; in TCRdb, only in-frame clones are kept and a portion is missing. The profile shows approximately 140,000 clones, roughly 90% of them singletons. Sequenced material: peripheral blood, taken on day 0 of AZD1222 vaccination. All receptors come from an adult in good health.

This sequence joins TRBV28 and TRBJ1-1, with 7 bases that match TRBD1. The V gene end was trimmed by 3 bases and the J gene end by 6 bases; junction bases not matched to a gene: 4. Germline V lookup: CDR1 MDHEN, CDR2 SYDVKM. This CDR3 contains 13 residues. The CDR3 protein is CASSFLQGSEAFF. In DNA form, the CDR3 reads TGTGCCAGCAGTTTCCTACAGGGGTCTGAAGCTTTCTTT.

In DNA form, the CDR3 reads TGTGCCAGCAGTCGACCGCCCTACGAGCAGTACTTC. Residues: CASSRPPYEQYF. The rearrangement joins TRBV7-8 to TRBJ2-7; D not certain. V was shortened by 6 bases and J by 2 bases, with 8 bases between the two germline ends. Germline V CDR1 and CDR2: SGHVS, FQNEAQ. The length of the CDR3 is 12 residues.

CDR3 nucleotide sequence: TGTGCCAGCAGCCAAGATACCCAGCCGACTAATGAAAAACTGTTTTTT. Protein product: CASSQDTQPTNEKLFF. This rearrangement joins TRBV4-2 to TRBJ1-4; D gene uncertain. CDR1 and CDR2 from the germline V gene are LGHNA and YNFKEQ. This CDR3 has 16 amino acids. V lost 0 bases, J lost 2 bases, and 10 bases lay in between.

J is TRBJ1-6 and V is TRBV5-6; possibly TRBD1 for D (5 bases). This CDR3 is built from 15 residues. CDR1 is SGHDT and CDR2 is YYEEEE in the germline V gene. Between the trimmed V and J ends, which lost 7 bases and 5 bases, there was a span of 16 bases. The CDR3 DNA is TGTGCCAGCCGTCAGTTCGGGACCGATAATTCACCCCTCCACTTT. This translates into CASRQFGTDNSPLHF. Supplemented by reference TRBV5-6 and TRBJ1-6, the full variable domain reads DAGVTQSPTHLIKTRGQQVTLRCSPKSGHDTVSWYQQALGQGPQFIFQYYEEEERQRGNFPDRFSGHQFPNYSSELNVNALLLGDSALYLCASRQFGTDNSPLHFGNGTRLTVT.

CDR3 nucleotide sequence: TGTGCCAGCAGTTTAGAGGGGGCGCGAGGCTACACCTTC. Its translation is CASSLEGARGYTF. The chain uses TRBV12-3 or TRBV12-4 and TRBJ1-2; 7 nucleotides line up with TRBD1. Unmatched junction bases numbered 4, after V lost 1 base and J lost 8 bases. The CDR3 loop spans 13 amino acids.

The V call is TRBV18, the J call TRBJ2-1; a possible D gene is TRBD1 (5 bases). This CDR3 is 18 amino acids long. Between the trimmed V and J ends, which lost 2 bases and 6 bases, there was a span of 23 bases. The germline CDR1 and CDR2 sequences are KGHSH and LQKENI. The CDR3 protein is CASSPELLGAAETNEQFF. The CDR3 nucleotides are TGTGCCAGCTCACCAGAGTTATTAGGGGCCGCAGAGACCAATGAGCAGTTCTTC.

The gene calls are TRBV19 and TRBJ1-2; TRBD1 matches at 9 bases. V was pared by 7 bases and J by 7 bases, with 13 bases of the junction left unmatched. The CDR3 runs to 15 residues. The germline V gene has CDR1 LNHDA and CDR2 SQIVND (reference sequence). CDR3 region: CASKGRKQGAGGYTF. The DNA of the CDR3 is TGTGCCAGTAAGGGTCGCAAACAGGGGGCAGGTGGCTACACCTTC.

This sequence joins TRBV4-2 and TRBJ1-3; D call uncertain. CDR3 length: 17 amino acids. Between the trimmed V and J ends, which lost 0 bases and 0 bases, there was a span of 12 bases. The V gene's germline CDR1 is LGHNA and CDR2 YNFKEQ. The DNA for the CDR3 is TGTGCCAGCAGCCAAGAGATTGGCGGGAGCTCTGGAAACACCATATATTTT. This encodes CASSQEIGGSSGNTIYF.

This chain uses TRBV9 with TRBJ2-3; D possibly matches TRBD1 or TRBD2 (5 bases each). CDR3 length equals 15 residues. Germline CDR1 is SGDLS and CDR2 is YYNGEE. V was shortened by 0 bases and J by 13 bases, with 21 bases between the two germline ends. For the CDR3, the DNA is TGTGCCAGCAGCGTAGCTACAGAGGGGTCTGGCACGAAGTATTTT. It yields the protein CASSVATEGSGTKYF. Complete variable domain (other parts from reference TRBV9 and TRBJ2-3): DSGVTQTPKHLITATGQRVTLRCSPRSGDLSVYWYQQSLDQGLQFLIQYYNGEERAKGNILERFSAQQFPDLHSELNLSSLELGDSALYFCASSVATEGSGTKYFGPGTRLTVL.

This chain uses TRBV3-1 (or the pseudogene TRBV3-2) with TRBJ2-5, with TRBD2 identical over 10 bases. Germline-derived CDR1 and CDR2 are LGHDT and YNNKEL (reference sequence). The CDR3 is made up of 17 amino acids. With 1 base clipped from V and 4 bases from J, the junction kept 9 bases outside the gene matches. CDR3 sequence: CASSQASGSFYRETQYF. CDR3 bases: TGTGCCAGCAGCCAAGCTAGCGGGAGTTTCTACCGAGAGACCCAGTACTTC.